This T cell receptor beta chain was profiled in a study of regulatory T cells in long-lasting Graves disease. In the study overall: By definition, persistent Graves' disease involved antithyroid drugs for over 5 years alongside positive TSH receptor antibodies. General study points: The study examined only peripheral blood, not thyroid tissue. Compared with new cases, persistent Graves' patients showed reduced TCR diversity.

Trimming left V 7 bases short and J 5 bases short, with 21 bases between. The CDR3 has 17 residues. Germline V gene lookup returns CDR1 MNHEY and CDR2 SVGEGT. In this sample, this clonotype turned up many times. Its antigen is not identified. Through Arm-PCR of CDR3 regions and iRepertoire HTBI primers, TCR beta libraries were built. TCRdb fed the multiplex PCR reads into MiXCR, producing one record per CDR3 protein. This sample yields hundreds of thousands of distinct CDR3 sequences, of which about 22% are seen a single time; around 13% belongs to the top ten. The sample's time point: persistent/refractory GD, antithyroid drugs over 5 years with positive TRAb. Generation of the TCR library employed RNA extracted from PBMCs. Investigators report Graves' disease was diagnosed under American Thyroid Association guidelines.

The chain links TRBV6-2 or TRBV6-3 to TRBJ1-6; D might be TRBD1 (5 bases). The TCR comes from a female donor with Graves disease. The sample here was peripheral blood mononuclear cells (PBMCs), taken when the disease was refractory, from a patient treated with antithyroid drugs. CDR3 sequence reads: CASTPRQRGNNNSPLHF. For the CDR3, the DNA is TGTGCCAGCACCCCAAGACAGCGCGGAAACAATAATTCACCCCTCCACTTT.